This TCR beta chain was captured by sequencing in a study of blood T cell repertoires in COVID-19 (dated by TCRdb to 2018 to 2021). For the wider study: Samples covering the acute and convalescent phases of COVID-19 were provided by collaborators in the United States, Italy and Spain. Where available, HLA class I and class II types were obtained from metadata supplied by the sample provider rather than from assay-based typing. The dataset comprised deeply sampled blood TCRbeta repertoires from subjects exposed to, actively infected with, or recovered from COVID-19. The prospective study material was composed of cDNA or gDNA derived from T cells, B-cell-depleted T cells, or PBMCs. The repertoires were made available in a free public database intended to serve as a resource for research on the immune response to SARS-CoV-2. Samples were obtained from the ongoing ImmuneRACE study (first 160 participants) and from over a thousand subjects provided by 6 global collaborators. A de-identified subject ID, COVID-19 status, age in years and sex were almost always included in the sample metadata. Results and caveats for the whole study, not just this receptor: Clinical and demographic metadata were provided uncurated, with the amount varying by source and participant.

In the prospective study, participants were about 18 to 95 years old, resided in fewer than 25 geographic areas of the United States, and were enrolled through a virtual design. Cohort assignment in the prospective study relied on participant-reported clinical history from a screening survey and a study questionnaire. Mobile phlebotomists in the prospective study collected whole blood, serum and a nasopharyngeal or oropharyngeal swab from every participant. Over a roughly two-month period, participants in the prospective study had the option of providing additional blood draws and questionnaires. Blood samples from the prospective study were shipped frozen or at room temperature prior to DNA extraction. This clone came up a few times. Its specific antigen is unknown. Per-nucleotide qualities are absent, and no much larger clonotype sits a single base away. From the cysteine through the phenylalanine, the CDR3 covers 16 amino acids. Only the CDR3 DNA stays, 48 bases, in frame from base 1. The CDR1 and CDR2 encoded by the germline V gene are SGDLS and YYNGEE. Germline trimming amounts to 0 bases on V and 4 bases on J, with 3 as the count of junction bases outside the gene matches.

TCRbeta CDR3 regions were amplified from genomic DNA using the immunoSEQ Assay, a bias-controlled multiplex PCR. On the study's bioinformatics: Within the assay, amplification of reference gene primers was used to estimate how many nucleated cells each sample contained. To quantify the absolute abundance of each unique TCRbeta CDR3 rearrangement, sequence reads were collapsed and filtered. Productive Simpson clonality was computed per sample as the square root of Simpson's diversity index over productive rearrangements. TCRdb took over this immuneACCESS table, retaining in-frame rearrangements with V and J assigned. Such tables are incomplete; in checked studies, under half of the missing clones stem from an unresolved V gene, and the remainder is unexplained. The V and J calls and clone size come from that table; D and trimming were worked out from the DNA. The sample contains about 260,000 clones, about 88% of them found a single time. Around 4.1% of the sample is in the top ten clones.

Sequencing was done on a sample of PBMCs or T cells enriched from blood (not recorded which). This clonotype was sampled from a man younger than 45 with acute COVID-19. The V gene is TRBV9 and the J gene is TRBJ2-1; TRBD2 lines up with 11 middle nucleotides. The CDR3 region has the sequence CASSVVGTSGYNEQFF. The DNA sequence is TGTGCCAGCAGCGTAGTAGGGACTAGCGGTTACAATGAGCAGTTCTTC.